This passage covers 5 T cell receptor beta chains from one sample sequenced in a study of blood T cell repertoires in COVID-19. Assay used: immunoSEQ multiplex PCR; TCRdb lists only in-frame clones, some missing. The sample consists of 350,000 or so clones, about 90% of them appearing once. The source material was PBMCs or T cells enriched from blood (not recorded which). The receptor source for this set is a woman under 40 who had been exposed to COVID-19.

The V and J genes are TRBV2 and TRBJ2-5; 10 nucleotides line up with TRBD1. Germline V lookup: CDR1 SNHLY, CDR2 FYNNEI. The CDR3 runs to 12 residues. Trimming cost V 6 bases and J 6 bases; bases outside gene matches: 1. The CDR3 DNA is TGTGCCAGCAGGGGACAGGGGCAGACCCAGTACTTC. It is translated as CASRGQGQTQYF.

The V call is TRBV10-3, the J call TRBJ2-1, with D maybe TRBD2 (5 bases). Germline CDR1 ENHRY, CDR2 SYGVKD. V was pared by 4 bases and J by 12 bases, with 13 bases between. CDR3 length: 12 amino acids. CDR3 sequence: CAISVNSERQFF. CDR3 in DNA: TGTGCCATCAGTGTTAATAGCGAGCGGCAGTTCTTC.

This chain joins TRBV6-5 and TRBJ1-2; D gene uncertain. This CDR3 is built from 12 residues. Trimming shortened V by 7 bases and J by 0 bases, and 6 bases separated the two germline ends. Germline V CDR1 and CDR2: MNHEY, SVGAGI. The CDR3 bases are TGTGCCAGCATGCGGACTAACTATGGCTACACCTTC. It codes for CASMRTNYGYTF.

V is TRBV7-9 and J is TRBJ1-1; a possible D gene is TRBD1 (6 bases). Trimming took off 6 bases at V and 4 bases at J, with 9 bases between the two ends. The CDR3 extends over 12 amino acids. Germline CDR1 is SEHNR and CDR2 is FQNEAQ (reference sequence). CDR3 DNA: TGTGCCAGCAGGAGGGGGATCACTGAAGCTTTCTTT. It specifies CASRRGITEAFF.

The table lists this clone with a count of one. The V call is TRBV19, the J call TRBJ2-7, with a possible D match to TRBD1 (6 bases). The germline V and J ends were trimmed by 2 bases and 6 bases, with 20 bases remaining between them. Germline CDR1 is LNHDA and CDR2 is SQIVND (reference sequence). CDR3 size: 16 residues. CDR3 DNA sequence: TGTGCCAGTAGTATAAGGCGACAGGTCGAAGTAGGCGAGCAGTACTTC. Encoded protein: CASSIRRQVEVGEQYF.